This entry lists 11 T cell receptor beta chains sequenced from one sample in a study of Graves' ophthalmopathy and Graves' hyperthyroidism. RNA transcripts were the source from which TCR beta CDR3 regions were amplified. HTBI primers were used in a first-round RT-PCR, which preceded a second-round multiplex PCR. MiXCR was run by TCRdb on the multiplex PCR reads, yielding one entry per CDR3 protein. Counted here are around 1,200,000 distinct CDR3 sequences, 35% to 45% occurring once; the ten biggest clones make up 11%. The sequenced material came from peripheral blood or thyroid tissue (not recorded which). These TCRs come from an adult man with Graves' hyperthyroidism.

This clonotype occurred a few times. This may stem from a read error, because a much larger clone lies one nucleotide away. J is TRBJ1-2 and V is TRBV9; D gene unclear. The V gene's germline CDR1 is SGDLS and CDR2 YYNGEE. This CDR3 has 13 amino acids. This chain's CDR3 is CAGSLSENYGYTF. In DNA, the CDR3 is TGTGCCGGCAGCCTCAGCGAGAACTATGGCTACACCTTC.

This clonotype was found many times. CDR3 protein: CASSIEGGTGELFF. Here the CDR3 DNA reads TGCGCCAGCAGCATAGAGGGGGGTACCGGGGAGCTGTTTTTT. J is TRBJ2-2 and V is TRBV4-3; perhaps D is TRBD1 or TRBD2 (6 bases each). In germline, CDR1 is LGHNA, CDR2 YSLEER. The V end lost 5 bases, the J end lost 5 bases, and 12 bases lay between the germline ends. CDR3 size: 14 residues.

This clonotype has a handful of counts. No conserved phenylalanine or tryptophan ends this CDR3, so it is likely a read error. The DNA is omitted, as the CDR3 cannot be located on it reliably, and the CDR3 follows TCRdb's listing. The CDR3 here is CASSENGRN. This chain joins TRBV2 and TRBJ1-4. The CDR3 spans 9 amino acids, including both terminal residues. CDR1 is SNHLY, CDR2 FYNNEI, per germline.

This clonotype was seen more than once but under ten times. The genes are TRBV5-1 and TRBJ2-5, with a tentative D call TRBD2 (5 bases). The CDR3 has 14 residues. V dropped 0 bases and J dropped 5 bases, with 11 bases sitting between them. The germline gives CDR1 SGHRS, CDR2 YFSETQ. The CDR3 spells CASSLVTGGETQYF. The CDR3 bases are TGCGCCAGCAGCTTGGTTACGGGCGGGGAGACCCAGTACTTC.

V is TRBV30 and J is TRBJ2-7; the D gene could be TRBD1 or TRBD2 (5 bases each). The germline gives CDR1 GTSNPN, CDR2 SVGIG (reference sequence). V gave up 3 bases and J gave up 2 bases, with 8 bases separating them. This CDR3 region has 12 residues. The CDR3 loop reads CAWSGATYEQYF. The DNA of the CDR3 is TGTGCCTGGAGCGGGGCAACCTACGAGCAGTACTTC.

The chain employs TRBV6-2 or TRBV6-3 and TRBJ1-1, with no clear D. Germline V lookup: CDR1 MNHEY, CDR2 SVGEGT. CDR3 size: 13 residues. The V end was cut by 2 bases, the J end by 4 bases, with 8 bases between. Here the CDR3 reads CASSYMGSTEAFF. The DNA for the CDR3 is TGTGCCAGCAGTTACATGGGGTCCACTGAAGCTTTCTTT.

Ten or more counts support this clonotype. The chain uses TRBV7-2 and TRBJ1-4; no clear D. In germline, CDR1 is SGHTA, CDR2 FQGNSA. The germline V and J ends were trimmed by 3 bases and 8 bases, with 7 bases remaining between them. This CDR3 region has 12 residues. This chain's CDR3 is CASSFLGEKLFF. The DNA for the CDR3 is TGTGCCAGCAGCTTTTTAGGAGAAAAACTGTTTTTT.

This clonotype has a count of ten or more. The rearrangement joins TRBV2 to TRBJ1-5, with 8 bases fitting TRBD1. This CDR3 region has 16 residues. J lost 4 bases, V lost 6 bases, and 11 bases had no gene match. The germline V gene encodes CDR1 SNHLY and CDR2 FYNNEI. CDR3 loop: CASSTQTGAGNQPQHF. The DNA for the CDR3 is TGTGCCAGCAGCACCCAGACAGGGGCAGGGAATCAGCCCCAGCATTTT.

The chain recombines TRBV2 with TRBJ1-5; a possible D gene is TRBD1 (5 bases). Looked up from germline, CDR1 is SNHLY and CDR2 is FYNNEI. The CDR3 contains 16 residues. V was pared by 1 base and J by 2 bases, with 12 bases between. This CDR3 reads CASSEGGVLRNQPQHF. DNA of the CDR3: TGTGCCAGCAGTGAAGGAGGGGTTTTGCGCAATCAGCCCCAGCATTTT.

The chain employs TRBV10-3 and TRBJ1-5; weak D call: TRBD1 (5 bases). The CDR3 contains 16 residues. Trimming took off 1 base at V and 11 bases at J, with 21 bases between the two ends. The germline V gene encodes CDR1 ENHRY and CDR2 SYGVKD. The CDR3 nucleotides are TGTGCCATCAGTGAGTACTCCCAGGGATACCAAGAGACCCAGCATTTT. Translating gives CAISEYSQGYQETQHF.

Concerning this clonotype: A read error is possible here, since a much larger clone lies one base away. The chain recombines TRBV7-2 with TRBJ1-5; D may be TRBD1 (5 bases). Deletions cut 6 bases from V and 6 bases from J, with 9 bases between. This CDR3 comprises 12 residues. The V gene's germline CDR1 is SGHTA and CDR2 FQGNSA. CDR3: CASREGPQPQHF. CDR3 bases: TGTGCCAGCAGGGAGGGGCCTCAGCCCCAGCATTTT.